This TCR beta chain was recovered during a study of cytomegalovirus exposure and HLA in healthy donors (dated by TCRdb to 2015 to 2018). Describing the broader study: According to an earlier analysis of around 600 of the donors, 200 million or so T cells yielded 100 million or so unique TCR beta sequences and more than 250 Gb of sequence data. An early release that covered more than 550 HLA-typed donors contained approximately 300 gigabases of sequencing data and 70 million to 100 million unique TCR sequences. The genetic ancestry cluster associated with self-reported Caucasian donors included approximately 85% of the 398 genotyped donors. The study was designed to test whether signatures of past pathogen exposure could be identified by cataloging public T cell receptors. The study profiled the T cell repertoires of hundreds of subjects by immunosequencing and related them to cytomegalovirus serostatus. Besides the first cohort of 550 to 750 subjects, a separate validation cohort made up of 120 different subjects was used. High-throughput TCR immunosequencing, statistical association of individual TCRs with disease status, and machine learning were combined to predict cytomegalovirus infection status. A later analysis re-analyzed previously published TCR beta repertoires from 660 or so donors and added high-resolution HLA genotyping to study TCR occurrence patterns. The later analysis used no new phenotypic data to find candidate immune exposures, relying instead on TCR beta sequences and their occurrence across donors. To decide whether each TCR beta V gene segment behaved as functional or pseudogenic, an earlier analysis of approximately 600 of the donors relied on high-throughput TCR beta sequencing. Alongside the repertoire data, information on donor age, sex, ethnicity and CMV serostatus was compiled. A later genetic analysis used genome-wide SNP genotypes for about 65% of the roughly 670 donors, treating that subset as a discovery cohort. All discovery cohort repertoires had been generated on a single sequencing platform. Both class I and class II loci were covered by HLA typing, at four-digit resolution. Typing coverage varied by locus: about 620-630 donors for A, B, C, DRB1 and DQB1; roughly 500 for DQA1; 606 for DPA1; fewer than 480 for DPB1. Roughly 5 DR-DQ haplotypes were treated as single units for association and clustering because of strong linkage in the cohort. Among about 410 genotyped donors of the cohort, an average of roughly 230,000 unique TCR beta nucleotide sequences was sequenced per donor, of which 15% to 20% were non-productive. What the authors observed across the whole study: In a later analysis, the rate of TCR association differed among HLA loci, with DRB1 alleles having the most associated TCRs and HLA-C alleles having the fewest. The study gave a list of about 170 TCR beta chains associated with cytomegalovirus. When HLA alleles, especially DR and DQ, strongly co-occurred, TCR associations were difficult to assign to individual alleles. A further reported finding was that TCR beta sequences accurately predicted the HLA-A and HLA-B alleles for most subjects in the first cohort. Roughly uniform sequencing depth across donors was assumed in presence/absence analyses, although this assumption may not hold. Broadly in line with IMGT annotations, most TCR beta V segments showed up in productive rearrangements about 87% or about 30% of the time in an earlier analysis of approximately 640 of the donors. The sequencing pipeline was judged likely to have produced a cluster of highly shared sequence variants as a technical artifact. In vitro tests confirmed that three of the cytomegalovirus-associated TCR beta chains recognize cytomegalovirus antigens. Because counts were too low, seventeen rarely observed V segments, including chromosome 9 orphons, were left out of the earlier analysis of over 550 of the donors. Most TCR sequences were seen in very few donors, while some public TCRs were found in many individuals. This cohort had only TCR beta chains sequenced, and the lack of alpha or paired-chain data limited which features could be detected. Correlated functional status among segregating V segments might reflect linkage disequilibrium, but an unknown experimental factor could not be ruled out. In a later genetic analysis, fewer N-insertions in productive TCRs were reported among donors in an Asian-associated ancestry cluster than the approximately 710-donor mean. The authors suggested that the approach could potentially be extended to other disease states and immunological phenotypes. Compared with equally common non-associated chains, HLA-associated TCR beta chains in a later analysis were more clonally expanded and had lower generation probabilities. A later genetic analysis associated a missense DCLRE1C variant with V-gene and J-gene trimming of TCR beta chains, and an independent cohort replicated the association. A later analysis reported that several top co-occurrence clusters appeared linked to parvovirus B19, influenza, CMV and Epstein-Barr virus. For the cohort, immune exposure information was limited to CMV serostatus. Most CMV-associated TCR beta chains appeared to be HLA-restricted in a later analysis, and the HLA associations seemed to be driven largely by CMV exposure. In a later analysis, about 16,000 TCR beta sequences were associated with specific HLA alleles at a false discovery rate of 0.05. HLA typing was unavailable for some donors at each locus, so association tests used only the typed subset. Cytomegalovirus status was reported to be diagnosed by the classifier with high specificity and sensitivity in both the original and validation cohorts.

The cohort comprised some 700 healthy bone marrow donors. All cohort members were sampled while nominally healthy, although unrecorded immune exposures were likely present. The donor tested CMV seronegative and was one of the 352 seronegative cohort members. A peripheral blood sample was provided by each donor, and peripheral blood mononuclear cells were used for TCR beta sequencing. The Qiagen DNeasy Blood Extraction Kit was used to extract genomic DNA from the blood cell samples. The library was made by the immunoSEQ multiplex PCR assay. For the multiplex PCR, a mixture combining 60 forward primers for TCR Vbeta segments and 13 reverse primers for TCR Jbeta segments was used. Amplification of the CDR3 region of rearranged TCR beta genes was performed with a multiplex PCR assay on genomic DNA. On the Illumina HiSeq System, the amplified TCR beta libraries were sequenced as 87-base-pair reads. Concerning the study's data processing: In a later analysis, tens of millions of unique TCR beta chains were counted across the 500 to 850 repertoires, and roughly 9.9 million of these chains were shared by at least two donors. To remove PCR and sequencing errors, raw reads were error-corrected and collapsed into unique sequences using a nearest-neighbor algorithm that merged closely related sequences. To assign V, D and J gene segments, CDR3 sequences were aligned to IMGT reference sequences. For a sequence to be retained, a match of at least six nucleotides was required to both a V gene segment and a J gene segment. Rearrangements were classified as productive when the CDR3 lacked stop codons and remained in frame with V and J, and all other rearrangements were classified as non-productive. Following IMGT convention, CDR3 was defined as the stretch from the second conserved V-encoded cysteine up to the conserved J-encoded phenylalanine. The earlier analysis of roughly 590 of the donors excluded any sequence lacking an unambiguous match to a single V gene segment. In an earlier analysis of approximately 590 of the donors, a V segment was called functional when productive rearrangements were above 56.7%, and segregating when the standard deviation between donors exceeded 5%. To diagnose cytomegalovirus status from the catalog of TCR beta chain sequences, a statistical classification framework was built. V and J gene assignment, in a later analysis, came from comparing TCR nucleotide sequences with IMGT/GENE-DB human TR gene sequences. In a later analysis, CDR3 sequences and most-parsimonious VDJ recombination scenarios were assigned using the TCRdist pipeline. In a later analysis, every TCR beta chain was defined by the combination of its CDR3 amino acid sequence and its V-gene family, and reads without a unique V-gene family were dropped. A later analysis removed 550 to 700 highly shared, low-generation-probability nucleotide sequences to deal with suspected cross-contamination and a sequencing artifact. In a later analysis, a clonal expansion index was calculated for each public chain from normalized within-repertoire ranks of inferred template counts. A later analysis computed generation probabilities with a VDJ recombination model fitted to out-of-frame rearrangements, and checked the results against IGoR. In a later analysis, TCR-TCR, TCR-HLA and TCR-CMV co-occurrence was scored with hypergeometric tests, and a repertoire-size bias correction was applied to TCR pairs. A later analysis estimated false discovery rates by permuting HLA or CMV assignments 20 times. In a later analysis, co-occurring TCRs were grouped using DBSCAN, with TCRdist sequence similarity added in when clustering inside HLA-allele-positive subsets. For co-occurrence clustering, repertoires with fewer than 30,000 or more than 120,000 public chains were excluded, along with four or five repertoires with anomalous nucleotide sharing. Here the immuneACCESS table is served through TCRdb, limited to in-frame sequences with V and J called. Missing clones are a known gap in these copies; in checked studies unresolved V genes cover under half, and the rest lacks a known reason. V, J and clone size reflect that table, while D and trimming were determined from the DNA. Across this sample there are about 150,000 clones, with around 80% seen only once. 2.9% of the sample comes from the top ten.

As concerns this clone: Its cognate antigen has yet to be identified. No base-level quality is on record; no much larger clone is a single base apart.

The sequence derives from a woman aged 30 to 39 in good health and CMV-seronegative. Specimen: PBMCs.

Here is the DNA: TGTGCCAGCAGCCAACGGGCAGGGGGAGACTCACCCCTCCACTTT. Translated, this is CASSQRAGGDSPLHF. The sequence joins TRBV2 to TRBJ1-6, with 7 bases aligning to TRBD1. There are 15 amino acids in the CDR3, from cysteine to phenylalanine inclusive. Solely the CDR3 DNA is kept, with 45 bases framed from the first base. For this chain, trimming is 6 bases at the V end and 10 bases at the J end, and the number of junction bases without a gene match is 12. CDR1 and CDR2, looked up from the germline V gene, are SNHLY and FYNNEI.